The 18 T cell receptor beta chains in this list originate from one sample, sequenced in a study of cytomegalovirus exposure and HLA in healthy donors (dated by TCRdb to about 2017). Library method: the immunoSEQ multiplex PCR assay. For the multiplex PCR, a mixture combining 60 forward primers for TCR Vbeta segments and 13 reverse primers for TCR Jbeta segments was used. This immuneACCESS table, as held by TCRdb, lists in-frame sequences with V and J called but not all clones. Of the missing ones, under half trace to an unresolved V gene in checked studies; the others have no known cause. The sample has roughly 130,000 clones on record, 80% to 85% of them singletons. The leading ten clones occupy over 1% of the sample. Source material: PBMCs. The source is a human donor in good health.

The chain carries TRBV7-9 and TRBJ2-3; 8 bases line up with TRBD1. V lost 4 bases and J lost 0; bases outside the gene matches: 6. This CDR3 comprises 16 residues. The germline CDR1 and CDR2 sequences are SEHNR and FQNEAQ (reference sequence). The DNA of the CDR3 is TGTGCCAGCAGCTCACCGCAGGGGGCTAGCACAGATACGCAGTATTTT. Translated, it gives CASSSPQGASTDTQYF. The full variable domain, in which reference TRBV7-9 and TRBJ2-3 provide the parts outside the CDR3, is DTGVSQNPRHKITKRGQNVTFRCDPISEHNRLYWYRQTLGQGPEFLTYFQNEAQLEKSRLLSDRFSAERPKGSFSTLEIQRTEQGDSAMYLCASSSPQGASTDTQYFGPGTRLTVL.

This clone was counted once. The gene calls are TRBV4-1 and TRBJ1-1; the match to TRBD1 covers 8 bases. Per the germline V gene, CDR1 is MGHRA and CDR2 is YSYEKL. J gave up 0 bases and V 0 bases, and 12 bases lay outside the gene matches. This CDR3 comprises 19 residues. The CDR3 DNA follows: TGCGCCAGCAGCCAAGAGGACAGGGATAAAGATGGTATGAACACTGAAGCTTTCTTT. This translates into CASSQEDRDKDGMNTEAFF.

V gene TRBV5-8 combines with J gene TRBJ1-1; 9 bases fit TRBD1. The CDR3 totals 14 residues. The germline V gene encodes CDR1 SGHTS and CDR2 YDEGEE. V trimming: 0 bases; J trimming: 8 bases; junction bases outside the gene matches: 5. CDR3 loop: CASSLGLGTGEAFF. In DNA, the CDR3 is TGTGCCAGCAGCTTGGGGCTGGGGACAGGGGAAGCTTTCTTT.

This chain joins TRBV2 and TRBJ1-1, with 7 bases that match TRBD1. The germline CDR1 and CDR2 sequences are SNHLY and FYNNEI. CDR3 size: 15 residues. Trimming at V came to 3 bases and at J to 2 bases, leaving 6 bases not matched to a gene. The chain's CDR3 is CASSDRDSPNTEAFF. The CDR3 DNA follows: TGTGCCAGCAGTGACAGGGACAGTCCTAACACTGAAGCTTTCTTT. Using reference TRBV2 and TRBJ1-1 for the parts outside the CDR3, the full variable domain is EPEVTQTPSHQVTQMGQEVILRCVPISNHLYFYWYRQILGQKVEFLVSFYNNEISEKSEIFDDQFSVERPDGSNFTLKIRSTKLEDSAMYFCASSDRDSPNTEAFFGQGTRLTVV.

The J gene is TRBJ1-1, the V gene TRBV14, with D possibly matching TRBD1 (5 bases). Germline CDR1 SGHDN, CDR2 FVKESK. This CDR3 has 13 amino acids. V lost 4 bases and J 10 bases, leaving 16 bases between the germline ends. This CDR3 reads CASSLGTPVSAFF. The CDR3 DNA sequence: TGTGCCAGCAGCCTCGGGACTCCTGTCTCAGCTTTCTTT.

This rearrangement joins TRBV19 to TRBJ1-2; 8 bases align to TRBD1. The CDR3 is 15 amino acids. Germline assignment: CDR1 LNHDA and CDR2 SQIVND (reference sequence). Trimming at V came to 4 bases and at J to 2 bases, leaving 6 bases not matched to a gene. CDR3 in amino acids: CASSTRQGPNYGYTF. The CDR3, as DNA: TGTGCCAGTAGTACCAGACAGGGGCCCAACTATGGCTACACCTTC.

This clone has a handful of counts. V gene TRBV5-6 combines with J gene TRBJ1-5; D remains ambiguous. CDR1 and CDR2 (germline): SGHDT, YYEEEE. Trimming took off 3 bases at V and 6 bases at J, with 10 bases between the two ends. The CDR3 spans 13 residues. The CDR3 here is CASSYRPGQPQHF. DNA of the CDR3: TGTGCCAGCAGCTATAGGCCGGGTCAGCCCCAGCATTTT.

The V gene is TRBV18, the J gene TRBJ1-4, with 9 nucleotides matching TRBD1. The CDR3 covers 15 residues. Germline V lookup: CDR1 KGHSH, CDR2 LQKENI. The trim removed 3 bases at V and 8 bases at J, leaving 7 bases unmatched. This chain's CDR3 is CASSPDRGVNEKLFF. DNA of the CDR3: TGTGCCAGCTCACCTGACAGGGGGGTTAACGAAAAACTGTTTTTT.

This clone has a single count. The chain is built from TRBV14 and TRBJ1-5; D remains ambiguous. The CDR3 has 13 residues. V lost 4 bases to trimming and J lost 5 bases, with 9 bases between them. Per the germline V gene, CDR1 is SGHDN and CDR2 is FVKESK. The DNA of the CDR3 is TGTGCCAGCAGCCTAAATACTTATCAGCCCCAGCATTTT. Its protein product is CASSLNTYQPQHF.

The chain links TRBV6-4 to TRBJ2-1, with D possibly matching TRBD1 (5 bases). The CDR3 is 15 amino acids. Germline lookup yields CDR1 MRHNA and CDR2 SNTAGT. Trimming stripped 0 bases from V and 4 bases from J, with 10 bases between. The CDR3 protein is CASSDSGQGYNEQFF. CDR3 sequence (DNA): TGTGCCAGCAGTGACTCGGGGCAGGGTTACAATGAGCAGTTCTTC.

The V call is TRBV9, the J call TRBJ2-1; the match to TRBD2 covers 15 bases. With 0 bases clipped from V and 4 bases from J, the junction kept 8 bases outside the gene matches. This CDR3 contains 19 residues. Looked up from germline, CDR1 is SGDLS and CDR2 is YYNGEE. CDR3 bases: TGTGCCAGCAGCGTAGGGACTAGCGGGGGGGTGGGGGTGTACAATGAGCAGTTCTTC. It is translated as CASSVGTSGGVGVYNEQFF.

V usage is TRBV7-8 and J usage is TRBJ1-5; D may be TRBD1 (5 bases). The CDR3 extends over 16 amino acids. Between the trimmed V and J ends, which lost 1 base and 1 base, there was a span of 11 bases. Germline CDR1 reads SGHVS; CDR2 reads FQNEAQ. CDR3 loop: CASSLELGASNQPQHF. CDR3 coding DNA: TGTGCCAGCAGCTTAGAGTTAGGGGCCAGCAATCAGCCCCAGCATTTT.

The genes are TRBV11-2 and TRBJ1-4; D gene unclear. Trimming removed 1 base from V and 11 bases from J, with 11 bases in between. CDR3 length: 13 amino acids. CDR1 is SGHAT, CDR2 FQNNGV, per germline. The CDR3 spells CASSLGSTGKLFF. CDR3 nucleotides: TGTGCCAGCAGCTTAGGGTCCACCGGTAAACTGTTTTTT.

DNA for the CDR3: TGTGCCAGCAGCACCGGGACTAGCGGCTCCGGGGAGCTGTTTTTT. Its translation is CASSTGTSGSGELFF. The V gene is TRBV11-2, the J gene TRBJ2-2; 11 nucleotides agree with TRBD2. The germline CDR1 and CDR2 sequences are SGHAT and FQNNGV. The CDR3 covers 15 residues. J was trimmed by 6 bases and V by 5 bases; bases with no gene match: 5. The full variable domain, rest sourced from reference TRBV11-2 and TRBJ2-2, is EAGVAQSPRYKIIEKRQSVAFWCNPISGHATLYWYQQILGQGPKLLIQFQNNGVVDDSQLPKDRFSAERLKGVDSTLKIQPAKLEDSAVYLCASSTGTSGSGELFFGEGSRLTVL.

Here the CDR3 reads CASSLAFVRGETQYF. CDR3 nucleotide sequence: TGTGCCAGCAGCTTGGCCTTTGTCAGGGGGGAGACCCAGTACTTC. This chain joins TRBV5-8 and TRBJ2-5, with TRBD1 matching 7 bases. Germline V gives CDR1 SGHTS, CDR2 YDEGEE. This CDR3 has 15 residues. The trim removed 0 bases at V and 5 bases at J, leaving 7 bases unmatched.

The CDR3 DNA reads as TGCGCCAGCAGCGGACCTAGCAGCGGGGGGGCCAATGAGCAGTTCTTC. Translated: CASSGPSSGGANEQFF. J is TRBJ2-1 and V is TRBV5-1; 10 nucleotides agree with TRBD2. Germline CDR1 and CDR2: SGHRS and YFSETQ. V was pared by 4 bases and J by 6 bases, with 10 bases of the junction left unmatched. The CDR3 sequence is 16 residues long. Combining the CDR3 with reference TRBV5-1 and TRBJ2-1 gives the whole variable domain KAGVTQTPRYLIKTRGQQVTLSCSPISGHRSVSWYQQTPGQGLQFLFEYFSETQRNKGNFPGRFSGRQFSNSRSEMNVSTLELGDSALYLCASSGPSSGGANEQFFGPGTRLTVL.

This chain uses TRBV10-1 with TRBJ2-7; no definite D call. CDR1 is WNHNN, CDR2 SYGVQD, per germline (reference sequence). The CDR3 sequence is 13 residues long. V was trimmed by 4 bases and J by 1 base, leaving 8 bases between them. The CDR3 reads CASSGADSYEQYF. CDR3 DNA: TGCGCCAGCAGTGGTGCGGATTCCTACGAGCAGTACTTC.

The rearrangement links TRBV7-8 to TRBJ1-4; a weak D match, TRBD1 (6 bases). The CDR3 runs to 14 residues. Germline CDR1 SGHVS, CDR2 FQNEAQ. V was clipped by 10 bases and J by 0 bases, with 12 bases between them. The CDR3 region has the DNA TGTGCCACCCAACACAGGGCAACTAATGAAAAACTGTTTTTT. It translates to CATQHRATNEKLFF.